The clone carrying this T cell receptor (beta chain) has only one observation. This specimen comes from a study of shared clonotypes between healthy human individuals. Sequencing was performed with immunoSEQ multiplex PCR; in TCRdb, only in-frame clones are kept and a portion is missing. The table lists about 1.5 million clones, 98% of them singletons. Trimming took 6 bases from V and 10 from J; bases not matched to a gene: 10. CDR3 length equals 14 residues. Germline V lookup: CDR1 MNHNS, CDR2 SASEGT. The sequenced material came from naive CD4+ T cells sorted from blood. The subset: CD45RA+ positively selected. The origin of this receptor is a man under 40 in good health. V gene TRBV6-1 combines with J gene TRBJ2-1; 9 bases match TRBD1. The CDR3 coding sequence is TGTGCCAGCAGCCGGGACAGGGCCCTCTTGGAGCAGTTCTTC. It specifies CASSRDRALLEQFF.